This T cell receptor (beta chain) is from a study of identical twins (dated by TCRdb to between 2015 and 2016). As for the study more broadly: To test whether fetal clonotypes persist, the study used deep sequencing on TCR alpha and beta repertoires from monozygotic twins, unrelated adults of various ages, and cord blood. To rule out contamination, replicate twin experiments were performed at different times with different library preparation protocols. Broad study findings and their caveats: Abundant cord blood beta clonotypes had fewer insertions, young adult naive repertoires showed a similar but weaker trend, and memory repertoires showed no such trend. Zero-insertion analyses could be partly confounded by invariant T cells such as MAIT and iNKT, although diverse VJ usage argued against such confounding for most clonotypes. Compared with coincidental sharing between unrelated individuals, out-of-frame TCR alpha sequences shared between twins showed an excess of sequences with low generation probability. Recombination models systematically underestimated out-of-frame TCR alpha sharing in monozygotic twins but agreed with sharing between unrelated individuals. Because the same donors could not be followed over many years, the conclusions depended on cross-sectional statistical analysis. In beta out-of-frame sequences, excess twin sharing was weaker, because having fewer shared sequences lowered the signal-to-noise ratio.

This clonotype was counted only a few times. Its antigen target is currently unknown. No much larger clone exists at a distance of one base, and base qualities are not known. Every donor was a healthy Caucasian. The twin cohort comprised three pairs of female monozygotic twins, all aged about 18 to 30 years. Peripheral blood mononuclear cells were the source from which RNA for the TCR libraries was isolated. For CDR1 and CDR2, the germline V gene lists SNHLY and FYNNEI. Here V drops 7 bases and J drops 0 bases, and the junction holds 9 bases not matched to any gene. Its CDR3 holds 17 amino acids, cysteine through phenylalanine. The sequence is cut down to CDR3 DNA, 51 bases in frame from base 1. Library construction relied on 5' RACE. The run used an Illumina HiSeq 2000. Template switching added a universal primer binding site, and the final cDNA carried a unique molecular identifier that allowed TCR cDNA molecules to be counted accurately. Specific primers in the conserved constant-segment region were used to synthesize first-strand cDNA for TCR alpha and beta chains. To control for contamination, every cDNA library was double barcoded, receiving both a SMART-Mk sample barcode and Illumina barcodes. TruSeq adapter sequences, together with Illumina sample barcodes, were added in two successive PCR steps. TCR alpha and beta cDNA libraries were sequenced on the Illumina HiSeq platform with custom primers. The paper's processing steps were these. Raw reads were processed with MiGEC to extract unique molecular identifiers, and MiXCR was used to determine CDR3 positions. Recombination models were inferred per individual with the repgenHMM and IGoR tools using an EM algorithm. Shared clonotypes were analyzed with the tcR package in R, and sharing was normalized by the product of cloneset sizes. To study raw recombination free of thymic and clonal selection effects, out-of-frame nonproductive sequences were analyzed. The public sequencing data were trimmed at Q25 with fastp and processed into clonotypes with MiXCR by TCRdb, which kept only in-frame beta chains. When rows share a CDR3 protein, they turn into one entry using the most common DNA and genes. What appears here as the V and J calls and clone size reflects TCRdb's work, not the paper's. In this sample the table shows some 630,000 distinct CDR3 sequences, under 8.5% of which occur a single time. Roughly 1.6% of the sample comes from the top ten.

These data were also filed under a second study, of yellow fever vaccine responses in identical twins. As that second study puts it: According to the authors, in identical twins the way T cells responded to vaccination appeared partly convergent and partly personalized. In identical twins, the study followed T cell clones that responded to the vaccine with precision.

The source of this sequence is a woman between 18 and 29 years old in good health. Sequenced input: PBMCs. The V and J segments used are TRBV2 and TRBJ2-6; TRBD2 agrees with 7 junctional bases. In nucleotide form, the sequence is TGTGCCAGCAATTCGGGGGACTACAGCTCTGGGGCCAACGTCCTGACTTTC. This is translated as CASNSGDYSSGANVLTF.